The entry below describes one TCR beta chain. Antigen unknown. This sample is drawn from a study of lymphopenia after photon versus proton radiotherapy. Study observations and caveats: Photon-treated patients lost naive T cells and TCR diversity; proton-treated stayed stable.

Profiling relied on immunoSEQ multiplex PCR, and the TCRdb table lists in-frame clones only, not all of them. The sample yields 25,000 to 35,000 clones, 80% to 90% seen once. Germline CDR1 WSHSY, CDR2 SAAADI. The CDR3 length is 14 residues. Trimming cost V 8 bases and J 6 bases, with 16 bases left between them. The sequencing used peripheral blood, collected from a patient treated with proton-based radiotherapy. The TCR originated in a woman aged 70 to 79 with pancreatic cancer. Some clones in this sample may be carry-over from other donors' samples. J is TRBJ1-4 and V is TRBV10-2; D might be TRBD1 (5 bases). CDR3 protein: CASRTDTMDEKLFF. The CDR3 DNA reads as TGCGCCAGCCGCACGGACACCATGGATGAAAAACTGTTTTTT.